The rows below give T cell receptor beta chains drawn from one sample of a study of blood T cell repertoires in COVID-19. Using immunoSEQ multiplex PCR, the repertoire was profiled, and TCRdb retains in-frame clones only, with some absent. This table holds some 170,000 clones, roughly 90% found once. Sequenced input: peripheral blood. Receptor source: a woman in her forties or fifties with acute or convalescent COVID-19. CDR3s include the opening cysteine and the closing phenylalanine or tryptophan. D genes are given only for firm matches. Expanded clones are given a class, and other clones once, few, many or no size at all.

CDR3: CASSLETGVVGYTF; DNA: TGTGCCAGCAGCTTAGAGACAGGGGTGGTTGGCTACACCTTC; D: TRBD1; J: TRBJ1-2; size: -; V: TRBV7-2; length: 14
CDR3: CASSQGGHATEAFF; DNA: TGTGCCAGCAGCCAAGGTGGACACGCCACTGAAGCTTTCTTT; D: -; J: TRBJ1-1; size: once; V: TRBV3-1/TRBV3-2; length: 14
CDR3: CASTFDNSGNTIYF; DNA: TGTGCCAGCACCTTCGACAACTCTGGAAACACCATATATTTT; D: -; J: TRBJ1-3; size: -; V: TRBV6-5; length: 14
CDR3: CASSLADQVGYTF; DNA: TGCGCCAGCAGCTTGGCCGACCAGGTTGGCTACACCTTC; D: -; J: TRBJ1-2; size: -; V: TRBV5-1; length: 13
CDR3: CASSLHTEAFF; DNA: TGTGCCAGCAGTCTTCACACTGAAGCTTTCTTT; D: -; J: TRBJ1-1; size: -; V: TRBV13; length: 11
CDR3: CASSFKGGGGSTDTQYF; DNA: TGTGCCAGCAGCTTTAAGGGCGGGGGAGGGAGCACAGATACGCAGTATTTT; D: TRBD2; J: TRBJ2-3; size: few; V: TRBV7-3; length: 17
CDR3: CASSLELAGVPDTQYF; DNA: TGCGCCAGCAGCTTGGAACTAGCGGGAGTCCCAGATACGCAGTATTTT; D: TRBD2; J: TRBJ2-3; size: once; V: TRBV5-1; length: 16
CDR3: CASSQEGARSEKLFF; DNA: TGCGCCAGCAGCCAAGAAGGGGCAAGGTCGGAAAAACTGTTTTTT; D: -; J: TRBJ1-4; size: -; V: TRBV4-3; length: 15
CDR3: CAISESAGGSNEQFF; DNA: TGTGCCATCAGTGAGTCCGCGGGAGGATCAAATGAGCAGTTCTTC; D: TRBD2; J: TRBJ2-1; size: once; V: TRBV10-3; length: 15
CDR3: CASSYRGTSRVAAQYF; DNA: TGTGCCAGCAGTTACCGTGGGACTAGCCGGGTCGCGGCCCAGTACTTC; D: TRBD2; J: TRBJ2-5; size: once; V: TRBV6-5; length: 16
CDR3: CASWQTGWNSPLHF; DNA: TGTGCCAGCTGGCAAACAGGGTGGAATTCACCCCTCCACTTT; D: -; J: TRBJ1-6; size: -; V: TRBV6-8; length: 14
CDR3: CASSSDDSSNQPQHF; DNA: TGTGCCAGCAGCTCTGACGACAGTAGCAATCAGCCCCAGCATTTT; D: -; J: TRBJ1-5; size: -; V: TRBV7-9; length: 15
CDR3: CASSLGQDSPLHF; DNA: TGTGCCAGCTCACTGGGGCAGGATTCACCCCTCCACTTT; D: -; J: TRBJ1-6; size: -; V: TRBV18; length: 13
CDR3: CASSHLGYYGYTF; DNA: TGTGCCAGCAGTCACCTAGGATACTATGGCTACACCTTC; D: -; J: TRBJ1-2; size: -; V: TRBV14; length: 13
CDR3: CASSPRQGGMGF; DNA: TGTGCCAGCTCACCACGACAGGGGGGCATGGGGTTC; D: TRBD1; J: TRBJ2-7; size: -; V: TRBV18; length: 12
CDR3: CASSYETYEQYF; DNA: TGTGCCAGCAGTTACGAGACCTACGAGCAGTACTTC; D: -; J: TRBJ2-7; size: -; V: TRBV6-5; length: 12
CDR3: CATSGRQGKGETQYF; DNA: TGTGCCACCAGTGGGAGACAGGGGAAGGGAGAGACCCAGTACTTC; D: TRBD1; J: TRBJ2-5; size: -; V: TRBV24-1; length: 15
CDR3: CASSTTGTRGEKLFF; DNA: TGTGCCAGTAGTACCACAGGGACGAGAGGAGAAAAACTGTTTTTT; D: -; J: TRBJ1-4; size: -; V: TRBV19; length: 15
CDR3: CATSDRQGDGYTF; DNA: TGTGCCACCAGTGATCGTCAGGGGGATGGCTACACCTTC; D: TRBD1; J: TRBJ1-2; size: -; V: TRBV24-1; length: 13
CDR3: CASKISALGNQPQHF; DNA: TGTGCCAGCAAAATATCCGCGCTGGGCAATCAGCCCCAGCATTTT; D: -; J: TRBJ1-5; size: -; V: TRBV6-5; length: 15
CDR3: CASSQGQGSYNEQFF; DNA: TGTGCCAGCAGCCAGGGACAGGGGTCCTACAATGAGCAGTTCTTC; D: TRBD1; J: TRBJ2-1; size: once; V: TRBV6-4; length: 15
CDR3: CASSFTSGGGNEQFF; DNA: TGTGCCAGCAGCTTTACTAGCGGGGGGGGCAATGAGCAGTTCTTC; D: TRBD2; J: TRBJ2-1; size: -; V: TRBV3-1/TRBV3-2; length: 15
CDR3: CATSPGQGPHSYEQYF; DNA: TGTGCCACCAGCCCGGGACAGGGGCCGCATTCCTACGAGCAGTACTTC; D: TRBD1; J: TRBJ2-7; size: -; V: TRBV24-1; length: 16